The clone carrying this T cell receptor beta chain showed up just a few times. The CDR3 length is 14 residues. With 3 bases clipped from V and 4 bases from J, the junction kept 6 bases outside the gene matches. The V gene's germline CDR1 is SGHVS and CDR2 FQNEAQ. The data were produced by immunoSEQ multiplex PCR, yet TCRdb's version contains in-frame clones alone and is incomplete. The sample carries over 250,000 clones, approximately 83% recorded once. The data were obtained in a study of blood T cell repertoires in COVID-19. V is TRBV7-8 and J is TRBJ2-7, with 7 bases identical to TRBD2. Material: peripheral blood. The receptor was derived from a human donor in a cohort sampled during active COVID-19. As DNA, the CDR3 is TGTGCCAGCAGCTTTGGGACTATACGATACGAGCAGTACTTC. Protein product: CASSFGTIRYEQYF.